This TCR beta chain was observed in a study of beta chain features in type 1 diabetes. Findings of the study overall: When Type 1 diabetes patients were examined, their TCRB CDR3s proved moderately but significantly shorter in all four CD4+ subsets.

The isolated RNA, all of it, was reverse transcribed, so expressed TCRB transcripts were what got sequenced. The study sequenced naive, central memory and regulatory T cell samples to an average of around 3.5 million reads. Libraries were prepared by immunoSEQ multiplex PCR; TCRdb keeps only in-frame clonotypes and omits some of them. In the table there are 160,000 or so clones, over 8.5% of which are singletons. On this clone: The antigen remains unidentified.

Germline assignment: CDR1 SQVTM and CDR2 ANQGSEA. J gave up 7 bases and V 4 bases, and 4 bases lay outside the gene matches. This CDR3 region has 14 residues. This chain connects TRBV29-1 to TRBJ1-4; 12 nucleotides match TRBD1. The TCR originated in a young man in good health. The specimen sequenced was central memory CD4+ T cells from blood. The CDR3 DNA sequence: TGCAGCGTTGGCGGGACAGGGGGCGTTGAAAAACTGTTTTTT. Amino acid sequence: CSVGGTGGVEKLFF.